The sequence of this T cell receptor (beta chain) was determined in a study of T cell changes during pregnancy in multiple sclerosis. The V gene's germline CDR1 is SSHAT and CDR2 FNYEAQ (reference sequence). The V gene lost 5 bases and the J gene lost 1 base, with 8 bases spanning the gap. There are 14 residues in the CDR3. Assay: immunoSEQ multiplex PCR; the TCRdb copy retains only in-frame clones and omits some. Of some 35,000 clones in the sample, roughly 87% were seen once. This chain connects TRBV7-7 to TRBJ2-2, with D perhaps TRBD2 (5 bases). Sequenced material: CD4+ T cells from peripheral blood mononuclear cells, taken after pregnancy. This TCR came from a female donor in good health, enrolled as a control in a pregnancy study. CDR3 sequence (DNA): TGTGCCAGCAGCCGACGGGGGAACACCGGGGAGCTGTTTTTT. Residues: CASSRRGNTGELFF.